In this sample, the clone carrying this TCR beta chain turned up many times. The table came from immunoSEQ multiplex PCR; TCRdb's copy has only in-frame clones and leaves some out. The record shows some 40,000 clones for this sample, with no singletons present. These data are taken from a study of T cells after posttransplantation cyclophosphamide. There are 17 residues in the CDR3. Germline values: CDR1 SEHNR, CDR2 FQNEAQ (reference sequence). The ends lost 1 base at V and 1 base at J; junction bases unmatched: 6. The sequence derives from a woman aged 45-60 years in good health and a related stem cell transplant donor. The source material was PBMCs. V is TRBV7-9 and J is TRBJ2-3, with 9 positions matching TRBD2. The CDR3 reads CASSLGASGDRTDTQYF. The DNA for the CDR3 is TGTGCCAGCAGCTTAGGCGCTAGCGGGGATCGCACAGATACGCAGTATTTT.